This T cell receptor beta chain came from a study of T cell responses to AZD1222 COVID-19 vaccine. The protocol was immunoSEQ multiplex PCR, while the TCRdb copy is restricted to in-frame clones and leaves out a portion. The profile shows about 150,000 clones, just under 95% of them singletons. Germline V gene sequence: CDR1 SNHLY, CDR2 FYNNEI. CDR3 length equals 17 residues. Trimming took off 1 base at V and 3 bases at J, with 15 bases between the two ends. V usage is TRBV2 and J usage is TRBJ1-4, with D possibly matching TRBD1 (5 bases). The receptor was derived from an adult in good health. Sequences were derived from peripheral blood, sampled on day 0 of AZD1222 vaccination. CDR3 residues: CASSEGQRGPPNEKLFF. The DNA of the CDR3 is TGTGCCAGCAGTGAAGGTCAAAGGGGTCCTCCTAATGAAAAACTGTTTTTT.